This record looks at one TCR beta chain sequence and its context. Antigen unknown. These data are taken from a study of cytomegalovirus exposure and HLA in healthy donors. Study outcomes and limitations: Researchers catalogued roughly 170 TCR beta chains as cytomegalovirus-associated. Another analysis was done later, and it associated 16,951 TCR beta sequences with HLA alleles at 0.05 false discovery rate. In presence/absence analyses, roughly uniform sequencing depth across donors was assumed.

The PCR was carried out with 60 Vbeta primers and 13 Jbeta primers. Sequenced by immunoSEQ multiplex PCR; TCRdb stores in-frame clones only, minus some. The sample lists 99,000 or so clones, about three quarters occurring once. This receptor was obtained from a woman aged 35 to 49 in good health and CMV-seropositive. Specimen: PBMCs.

The CDR3, as DNA: TGTGCCAGCAGCTTATACCACGGGACAGGGGTTACAGATACGCAGTATTTT. It yields the protein CASSLYHGTGVTDTQYF. The V call is TRBV7-9, the J call TRBJ2-3; TRBD1 agrees at 10 bases. Losses at the gene ends were 2 bases for V and 3 bases for J; bases not matched to a gene: 8. The length of the CDR3 is 17 residues. Germline V CDR1 and CDR2: SEHNR, FQNEAQ (reference sequence).